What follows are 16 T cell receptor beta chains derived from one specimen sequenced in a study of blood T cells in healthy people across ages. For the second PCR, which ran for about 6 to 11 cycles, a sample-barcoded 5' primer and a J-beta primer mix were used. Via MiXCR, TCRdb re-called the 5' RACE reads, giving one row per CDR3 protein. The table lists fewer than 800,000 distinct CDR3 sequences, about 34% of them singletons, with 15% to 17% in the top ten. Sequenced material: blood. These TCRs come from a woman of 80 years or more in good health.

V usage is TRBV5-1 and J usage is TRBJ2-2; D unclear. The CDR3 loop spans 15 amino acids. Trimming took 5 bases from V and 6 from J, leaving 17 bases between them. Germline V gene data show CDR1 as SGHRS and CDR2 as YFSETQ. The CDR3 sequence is CASREASLRAGELFF. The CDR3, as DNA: TGCGCCAGCAGGGAAGCTAGTCTTCGCGCCGGGGAGCTGTTTTTT. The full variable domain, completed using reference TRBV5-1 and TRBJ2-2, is KAGVTQTPRYLIKTRGQQVTLSCSPISGHRSVSWYQQTPGQGLQFLFEYFSETQRNKGNFPGRFSGRQFSNSRSEMNVSTLELGDSALYLCASREASLRAGELFFGEGSRLTVL.

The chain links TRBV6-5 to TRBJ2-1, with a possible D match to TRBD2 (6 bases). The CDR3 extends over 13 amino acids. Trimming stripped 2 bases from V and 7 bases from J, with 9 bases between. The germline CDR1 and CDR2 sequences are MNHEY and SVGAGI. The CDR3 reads CASSYPGLNEQFF. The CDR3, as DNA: TGTGCCAGCAGTTACCCAGGACTAAATGAGCAGTTCTTC.

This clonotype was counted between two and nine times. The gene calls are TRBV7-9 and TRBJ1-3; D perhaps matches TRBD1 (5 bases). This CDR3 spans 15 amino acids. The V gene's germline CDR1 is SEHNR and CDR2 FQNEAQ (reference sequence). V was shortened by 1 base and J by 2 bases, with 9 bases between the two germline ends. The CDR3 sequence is CASSLGRVTGNTIYF. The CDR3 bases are TGTGCCAGCAGCTTAGGCAGGGTGACTGGAAACACCATATATTTT.

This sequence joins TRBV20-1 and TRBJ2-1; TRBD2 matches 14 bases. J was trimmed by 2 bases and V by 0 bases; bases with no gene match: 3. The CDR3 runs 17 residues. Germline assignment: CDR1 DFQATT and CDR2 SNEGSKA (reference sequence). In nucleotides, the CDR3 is TGCAGTGCTAGAGAGACTAGCGGGAGGGGAGCCTACAATGAGCAGTTCTTC. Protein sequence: CSARETSGRGAYNEQFF.

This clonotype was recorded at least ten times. The CDR3 coding sequence is TGTGCCAGCAGCTTAACTCCTAGCGGGGGGGCGGATACGCAGTATTTT. Translating it yields CASSLTPSGGADTQYF. The V and J genes are TRBV7-3 and TRBJ2-3; 12 nucleotides align to TRBD2. CDR3 length: 16 residues. Germline assignment: CDR1 SGHTA and CDR2 FQGTGA. Trimming cost V 0 bases and J 6 bases; bases outside gene matches: 4.

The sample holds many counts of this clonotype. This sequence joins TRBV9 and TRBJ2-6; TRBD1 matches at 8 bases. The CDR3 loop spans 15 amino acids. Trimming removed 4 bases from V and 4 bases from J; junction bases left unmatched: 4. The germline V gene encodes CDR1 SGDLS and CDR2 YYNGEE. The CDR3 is CASSRTGSGANVLTF. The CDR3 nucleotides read TGTGCCAGCAGCCGGACAGGGTCCGGGGCCAACGTCCTGACTTTC.

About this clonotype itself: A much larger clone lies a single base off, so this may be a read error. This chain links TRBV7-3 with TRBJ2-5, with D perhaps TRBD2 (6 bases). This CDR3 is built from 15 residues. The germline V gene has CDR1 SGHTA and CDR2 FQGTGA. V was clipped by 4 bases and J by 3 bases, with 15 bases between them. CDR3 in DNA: TGTGCCAGCAGCTCAAGGGGTTCTAGCGAAGAGACCCAGTACTTC. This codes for CASSSRGSSEETQYF.

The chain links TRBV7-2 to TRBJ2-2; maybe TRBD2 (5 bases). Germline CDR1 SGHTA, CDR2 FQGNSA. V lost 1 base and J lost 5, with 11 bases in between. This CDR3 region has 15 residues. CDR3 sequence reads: CASSLGLPGTGELFF. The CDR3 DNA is TGTGCCAGCAGCTTAGGGCTCCCGGGGACCGGGGAGCTGTTTTTT.

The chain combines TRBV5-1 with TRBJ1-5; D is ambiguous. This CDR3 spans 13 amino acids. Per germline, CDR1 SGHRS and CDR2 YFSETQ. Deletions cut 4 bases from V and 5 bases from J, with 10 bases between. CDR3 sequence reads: CASSRVRDQPQHF. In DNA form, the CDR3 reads TGCGCCAGCAGCCGAGTTCGGGATCAGCCCCAGCATTTT.

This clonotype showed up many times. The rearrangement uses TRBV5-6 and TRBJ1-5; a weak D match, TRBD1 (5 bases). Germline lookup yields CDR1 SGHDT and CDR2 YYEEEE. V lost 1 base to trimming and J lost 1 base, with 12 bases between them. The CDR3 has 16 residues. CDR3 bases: TGTGCCAGCAGCTTGAAAAGGGAGGGGAGCAATCAGCCCCAGCATTTT. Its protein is CASSLKREGSNQPQHF.

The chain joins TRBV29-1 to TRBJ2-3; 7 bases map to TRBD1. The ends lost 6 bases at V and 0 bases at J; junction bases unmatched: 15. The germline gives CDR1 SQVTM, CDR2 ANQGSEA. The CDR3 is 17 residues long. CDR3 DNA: TGCAGCGTCCGAACACCCCGGGACAGCACTAGCACAGATACGCAGTATTTT. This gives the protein CSVRTPRDSTSTDTQYF.

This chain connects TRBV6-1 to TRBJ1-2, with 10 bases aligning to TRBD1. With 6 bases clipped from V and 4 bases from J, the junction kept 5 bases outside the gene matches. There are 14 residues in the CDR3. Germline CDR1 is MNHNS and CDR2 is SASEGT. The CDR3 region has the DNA TGTGCCAGCAGAGGGACAGGGGAGGCCTATGGCTACACCTTC. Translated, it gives CASRGTGEAYGYTF.

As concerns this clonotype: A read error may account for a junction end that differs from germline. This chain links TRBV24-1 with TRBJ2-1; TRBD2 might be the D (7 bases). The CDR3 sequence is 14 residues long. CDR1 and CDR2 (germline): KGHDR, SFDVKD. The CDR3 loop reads CATGDPGEGSKQFF. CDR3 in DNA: TGTGCCACCGGTGACCCAGGGGAGGGGTCCAAGCAGTTCTTC.

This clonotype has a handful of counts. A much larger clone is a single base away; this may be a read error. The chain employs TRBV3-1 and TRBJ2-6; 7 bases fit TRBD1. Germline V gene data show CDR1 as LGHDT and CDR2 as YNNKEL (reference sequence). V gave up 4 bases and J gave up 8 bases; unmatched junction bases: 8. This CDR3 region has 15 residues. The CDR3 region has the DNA TGTGCCAGCAGCCTGGGGACAGCCGGGACCAACGTCCTGACTTTC. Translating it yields CASSLGTAGTNVLTF.

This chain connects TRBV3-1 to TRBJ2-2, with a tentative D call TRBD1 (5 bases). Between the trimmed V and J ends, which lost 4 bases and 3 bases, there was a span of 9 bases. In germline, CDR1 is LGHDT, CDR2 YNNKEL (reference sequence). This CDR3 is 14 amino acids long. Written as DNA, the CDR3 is TGTGCCAGCAGCCGACAGACCCACACCGGGGAGCTGTTTTTT. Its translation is CASSRQTHTGELFF.

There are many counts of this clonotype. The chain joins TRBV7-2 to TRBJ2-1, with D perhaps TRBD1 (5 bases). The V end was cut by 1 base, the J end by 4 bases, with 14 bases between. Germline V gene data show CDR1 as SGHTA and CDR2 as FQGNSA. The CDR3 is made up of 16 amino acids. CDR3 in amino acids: CASSLETGPRYNEQFF. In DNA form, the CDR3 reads TGTGCCAGCAGCTTAGAAACAGGCCCGAGATACAATGAGCAGTTCTTC.